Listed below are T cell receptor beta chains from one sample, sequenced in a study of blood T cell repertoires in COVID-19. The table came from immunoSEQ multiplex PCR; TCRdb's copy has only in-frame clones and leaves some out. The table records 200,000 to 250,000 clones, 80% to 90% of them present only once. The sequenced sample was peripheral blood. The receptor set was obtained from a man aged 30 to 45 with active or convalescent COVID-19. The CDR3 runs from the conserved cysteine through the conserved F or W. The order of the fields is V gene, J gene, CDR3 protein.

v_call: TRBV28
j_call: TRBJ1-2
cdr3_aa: CASQKATRDYTF

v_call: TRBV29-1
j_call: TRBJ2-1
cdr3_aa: CSARRVLTYNEQFF

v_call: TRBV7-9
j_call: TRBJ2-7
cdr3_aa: CASSSTGAAYEQYF

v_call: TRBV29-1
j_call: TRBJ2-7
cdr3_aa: CSVELQGGVYEQYF

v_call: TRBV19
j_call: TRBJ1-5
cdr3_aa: CASSIVQTGGTQPQHF

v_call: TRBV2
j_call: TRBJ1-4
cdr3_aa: CASREQGARTNEKLFF

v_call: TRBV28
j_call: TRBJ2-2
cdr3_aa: CASSFLTQGVAGELFF

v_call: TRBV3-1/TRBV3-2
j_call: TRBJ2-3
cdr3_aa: CASSPSGFFTDTQYF

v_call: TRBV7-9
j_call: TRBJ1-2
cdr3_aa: CAADRNYGYTF

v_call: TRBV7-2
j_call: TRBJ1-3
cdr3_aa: CASSPGTASGNTIYF

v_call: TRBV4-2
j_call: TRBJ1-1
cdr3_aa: CASSQATGSMNTEAFF

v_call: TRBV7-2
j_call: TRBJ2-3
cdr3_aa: CASGASGYTDTQYF

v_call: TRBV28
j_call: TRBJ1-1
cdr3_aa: CASRLGGGRAEAFF

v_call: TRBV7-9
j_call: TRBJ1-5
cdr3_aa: CASSSPGEQPQHF

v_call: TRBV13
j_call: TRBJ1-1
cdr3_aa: CASSLGPTEAFF

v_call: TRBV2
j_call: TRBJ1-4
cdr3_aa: CAGKREGEKLFF

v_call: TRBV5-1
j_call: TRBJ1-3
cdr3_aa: CASSTGVIGNTIYF

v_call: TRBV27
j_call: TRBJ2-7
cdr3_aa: CASSFFGEGEQYF

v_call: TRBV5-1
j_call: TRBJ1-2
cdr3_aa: CASSSQGTGNYGYTF

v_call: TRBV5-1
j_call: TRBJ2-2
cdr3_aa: CASSWHLPGQGGSGELFF

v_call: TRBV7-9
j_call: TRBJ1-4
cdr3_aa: CASSLPPTGLQSGKLFF

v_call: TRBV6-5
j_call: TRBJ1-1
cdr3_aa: CASRATVMNTEAFF

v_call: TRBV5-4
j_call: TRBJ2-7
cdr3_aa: CASSLVGSYEQYF

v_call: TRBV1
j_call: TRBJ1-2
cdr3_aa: CTSSQDPTGTGFYGYTF

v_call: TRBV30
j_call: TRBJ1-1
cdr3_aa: CAWRFGQQTIEAFF

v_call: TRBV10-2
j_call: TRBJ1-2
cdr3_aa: CASSPGVRVDYGYTF

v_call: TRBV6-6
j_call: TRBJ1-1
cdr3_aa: CASSPGTGKLWTEAFF

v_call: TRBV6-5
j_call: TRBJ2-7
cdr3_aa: CASSYGRTGRSYEQYF

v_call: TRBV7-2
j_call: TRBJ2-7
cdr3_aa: CASSLVGGSGYEQYF

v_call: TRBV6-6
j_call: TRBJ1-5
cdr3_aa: CASSPSRQYNSNQPQHF

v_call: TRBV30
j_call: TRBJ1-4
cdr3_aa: CAWSAGLPGKYEKLFF

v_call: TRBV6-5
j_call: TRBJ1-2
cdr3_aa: CATRPGGLFGYTF

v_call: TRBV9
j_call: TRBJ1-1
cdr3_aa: CASSVGYGGYTEAFF

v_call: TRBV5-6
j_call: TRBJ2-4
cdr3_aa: CASSDIQVDPSKNIQYF

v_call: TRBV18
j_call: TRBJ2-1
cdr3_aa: CASSITGTSGTNEQFF

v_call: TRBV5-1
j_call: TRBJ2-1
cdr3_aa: CASSLGTTSGSSYNEQFF

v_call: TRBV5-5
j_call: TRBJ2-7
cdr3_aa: CASSLLTGNPYEQYF

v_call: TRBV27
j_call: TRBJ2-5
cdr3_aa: CASSSTRQETQYF

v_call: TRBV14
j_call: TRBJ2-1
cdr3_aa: CASSHTGTRDNEQFF

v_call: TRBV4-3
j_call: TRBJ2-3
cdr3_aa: CASSSSGVNTDTQYF

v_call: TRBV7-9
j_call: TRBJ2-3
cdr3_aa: CASSQGLSTDTQYF

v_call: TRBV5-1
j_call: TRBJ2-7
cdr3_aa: CASSLDSTEQYF

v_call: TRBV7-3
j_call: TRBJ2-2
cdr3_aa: CASGRLEGTGELFF